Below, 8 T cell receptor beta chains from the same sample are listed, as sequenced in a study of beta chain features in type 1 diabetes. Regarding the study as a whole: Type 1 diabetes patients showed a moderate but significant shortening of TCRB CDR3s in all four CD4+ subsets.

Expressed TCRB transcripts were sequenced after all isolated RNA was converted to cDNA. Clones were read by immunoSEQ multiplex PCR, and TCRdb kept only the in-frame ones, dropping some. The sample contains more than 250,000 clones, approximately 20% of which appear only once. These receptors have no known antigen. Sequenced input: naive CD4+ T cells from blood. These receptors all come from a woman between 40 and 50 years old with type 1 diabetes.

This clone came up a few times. The CDR3 DNA follows: TGTGCCAGCAGCTTGGCCCGGGGTGGCCCCTACGAGCAGTACTTC. As protein: CASSLARGGPYEQYF. V is TRBV7-6 and J is TRBJ2-7; D is perhaps TRBD2 (5 bases). The germline V gene has CDR1 SGHVS and CDR2 FNYEAQ. The CDR3 extends over 15 amino acids. V lost 3 bases and J 2 bases, leaving 14 bases between the germline ends. The complete variable domain, with remaining parts taken from reference TRBV7-6 and TRBJ2-7, reads GAGVSQSPRYKVTKRGQDVALRCDPISGHVSLYWYRQALGQGPEFLTYFNYEAQQDKSGLPNDRFSAERPEGSISTLTIQRTEQRDSAMYRCASSLARGGPYEQYFGPGTRLTVT.

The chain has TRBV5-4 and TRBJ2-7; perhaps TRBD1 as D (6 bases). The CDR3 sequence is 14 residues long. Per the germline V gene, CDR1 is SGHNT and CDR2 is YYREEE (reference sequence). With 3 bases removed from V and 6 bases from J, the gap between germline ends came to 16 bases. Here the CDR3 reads CASSWMGHTVEQYF. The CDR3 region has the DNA TGTGCCAGCAGCTGGATGGGACACACGGTCGAGCAGTACTTC.

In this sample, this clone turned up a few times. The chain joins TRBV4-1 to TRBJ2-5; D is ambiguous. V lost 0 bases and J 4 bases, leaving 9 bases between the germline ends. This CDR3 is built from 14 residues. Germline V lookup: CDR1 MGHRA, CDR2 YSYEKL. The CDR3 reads CASSQDRVLETQYF. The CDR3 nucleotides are TGCGCCAGCAGCCAAGACCGCGTCTTAGAGACCCAGTACTTC.

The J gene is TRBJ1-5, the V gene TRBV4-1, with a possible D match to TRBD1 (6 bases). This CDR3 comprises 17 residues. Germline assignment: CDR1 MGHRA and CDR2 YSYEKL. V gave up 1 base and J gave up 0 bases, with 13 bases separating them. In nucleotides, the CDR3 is TGCGCCAGCAGCCAAGTCGGGACACCCTATAGCAATCAGCCCCAGCATTTT. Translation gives CASSQVGTPYSNQPQHF.

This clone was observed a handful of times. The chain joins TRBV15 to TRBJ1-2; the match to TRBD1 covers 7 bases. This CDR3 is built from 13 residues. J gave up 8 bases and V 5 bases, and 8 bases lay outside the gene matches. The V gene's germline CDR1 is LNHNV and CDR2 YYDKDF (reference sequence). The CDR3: CATSRGQERGYTF. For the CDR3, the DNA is TGTGCCACCAGCCGTGGACAGGAGAGGGGCTACACCTTC.

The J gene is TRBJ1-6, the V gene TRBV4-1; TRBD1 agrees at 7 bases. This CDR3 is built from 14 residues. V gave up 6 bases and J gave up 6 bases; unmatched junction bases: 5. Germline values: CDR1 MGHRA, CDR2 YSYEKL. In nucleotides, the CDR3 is TGCGCCAGCAGGACACGGGACAGTAATTCACCCCTCCACTTT. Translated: CASRTRDSNSPLHF.

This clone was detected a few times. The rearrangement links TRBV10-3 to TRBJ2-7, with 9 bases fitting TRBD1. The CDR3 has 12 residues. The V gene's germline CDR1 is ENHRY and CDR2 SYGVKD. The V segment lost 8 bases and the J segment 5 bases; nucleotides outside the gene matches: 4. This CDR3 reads CAIGQGRNEQYF. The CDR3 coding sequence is TGTGCCATCGGACAGGGGAGGAACGAGCAGTACTTC.

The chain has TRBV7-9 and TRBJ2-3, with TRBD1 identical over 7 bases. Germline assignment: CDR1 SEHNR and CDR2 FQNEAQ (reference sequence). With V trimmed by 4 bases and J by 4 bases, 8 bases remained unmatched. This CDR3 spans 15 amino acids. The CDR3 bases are TGTGCCAGCAGCTCACGACAGGGTTGGGCAGATACGCAGTATTTT. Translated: CASSSRQGWADTQYF. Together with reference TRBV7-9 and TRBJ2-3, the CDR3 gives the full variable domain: DTGVSQNPRHKITKRGQNVTFRCDPISEHNRLYWYRQTLGQGPEFLTYFQNEAQLEKSRLLSDRFSAERPKGSFSTLEIQRTEQGDSAMYLCASSSRQGWADTQYFGPGTRLTVL.